This T cell receptor beta chain was observed in a study of blood T cell repertoires in COVID-19. Study background: Acute and convalescent COVID-19 specimens originated in the United States, Italy and Spain. T cells, B-cell-depleted T cells, or PBMCs provided the cDNA or gDNA that served as material.

Germline CDR1 SGHAT, CDR2 FQDESV (reference sequence). J was trimmed by 12 bases and V by 3 bases; bases with no gene match: 3. The CDR3 loop spans 12 amino acids. In the authors' workflow: How many nucleated cells were present was estimated from reference gene primer amplification. Some clones are missing from TCRdb's copy, which holds only in-frame ones; the method was immunoSEQ multiplex PCR. V, J and clone size are taken as reported in that table, and D and trimming were inferred from the DNA itself. This table has 120,000 to 150,000 clones, around nine tenths appearing once. This clone has only one observation.

The sequence derives from a woman in her thirties or forties with acute or convalescent COVID-19. The chain combines TRBV11-1 with TRBJ2-1; TRBD2 matches at 9 bases. Sequenced sample: peripheral blood. DNA of the CDR3: TGTGCCAGCAGCTTGGGCGGGAGGGTGCAGTTCTTC. Encoded protein: CASSLGGRVQFF.